The 3 T cell receptor beta chains presented below share a single source sample, sequenced in a study of response to subunit inactivated influenza vaccine. One entry per CDR3 protein, called by TCRdb with MiXCR from the RT-PCR reads. The repertoire holds 180,000 or so distinct CDR3 sequences, roughly 12% seen once, with 29% in the top ten. These data were likewise used in another study, on T cells expressing NK-cell markers. From that paper: 5'RACE template switching built TCR beta cDNA with unique molecular identifiers.

The source material was CD8+ T cells sorted from PBMCs, sampled about 13 days after vaccination. Receptor source: a man aged 50-59 years who received an inactivated influenza vaccine.

This clonotype was recorded at least ten times. The gene calls are TRBV7-9 and TRBJ1-4; TRBD1 matches at 8 bases. Germline values: CDR1 SEHNR, CDR2 FQNEAQ (reference sequence). The CDR3 has 13 amino acids. The V gene end was trimmed by 4 bases and the J gene end by 8 bases; junction bases not matched to a gene: 3. In DNA form, the CDR3 reads TGTGCCAGCAGCTGGACAGGGATGGAAAAACTGTTTTTT. It translates to CASSWTGMEKLFF.

In its sample, this clonotype was seen a few times. This chain joins TRBV4-2 and TRBJ2-7; D unresolved. Trimming shortened V by 5 bases and J by 2 bases, and 10 bases separated the two germline ends. The CDR3 sequence is 13 residues long. The germline CDR1 and CDR2 sequences are LGHNA and YNFKEQ. CDR3 in DNA: TGTGCCAGCAGCAAAGCAGAGGCCTACGAGCAGTACTTC. Residues: CASSKAEAYEQYF.

This clonotype was recorded a few times. This sequence joins TRBV14 and TRBJ2-3; either TRBD1 or TRBD2 may supply D (6 bases each). The germline gives CDR1 SGHDN, CDR2 FVKESK. V lost 4 bases to trimming and J lost 4 bases, with 15 bases between them. The CDR3 loop spans 15 amino acids. CDR3 loop: CASSLLGGLADTQYF. The CDR3 DNA sequence: TGTGCCAGCAGCCTTCTAGGGGGGTTGGCAGATACGCAGTATTTT.